The source of this TCR beta chain is a study of shared clonotypes between healthy human individuals. In regard to this clone: The same CDR3 can be traced to other DNA sequences in this sample.

Terminally differentiated effector memory CD45RA+ cells were excluded from the naive CD8 cells, which were CD45RO-negative and positively selected for CCR7. Using immunoSEQ multiplex PCR, the repertoire was profiled, and TCRdb retains in-frame clones only, with some absent. The sample records 560,000 or so clones, approximately 96% being singletons. The specimen was naive CD8+ T cells sorted from blood. The sequence was collected from a woman in her thirties in good health.

CDR3 nucleotides: TGTGCCAGCAGCCCGTGGACAGGGAGCACAGATACGCAGTATTTT. Translated, it gives CASSPWTGSTDTQYF. The chain has TRBV7-8 and TRBJ2-3, with 8 bases fitting TRBD1. From germline, CDR1 is SGHVS and CDR2 FQNEAQ. With 5 bases clipped from V and 0 bases from J, the junction kept 4 bases outside the gene matches. The length of the CDR3 is 15 residues.